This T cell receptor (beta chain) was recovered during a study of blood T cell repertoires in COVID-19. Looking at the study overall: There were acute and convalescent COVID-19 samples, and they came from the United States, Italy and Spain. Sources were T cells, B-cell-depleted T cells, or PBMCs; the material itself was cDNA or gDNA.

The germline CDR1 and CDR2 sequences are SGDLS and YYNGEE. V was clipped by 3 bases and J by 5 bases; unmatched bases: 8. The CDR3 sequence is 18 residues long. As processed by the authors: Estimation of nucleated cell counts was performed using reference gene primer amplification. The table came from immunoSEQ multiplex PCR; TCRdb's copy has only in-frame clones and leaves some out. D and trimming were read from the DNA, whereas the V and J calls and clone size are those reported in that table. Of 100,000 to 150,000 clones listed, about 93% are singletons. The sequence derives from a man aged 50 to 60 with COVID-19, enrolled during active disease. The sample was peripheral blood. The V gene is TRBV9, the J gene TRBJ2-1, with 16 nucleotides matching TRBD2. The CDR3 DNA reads TGTGCCAGCAGCGCCGGGACTAGCGGGAGGGAACGAAACAATGAGCAGTTCTTC. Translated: CASSAGTSGRERNNEQFF.